This TCR beta chain was documented in a study of T cells in Graves' hyperthyroidism and ophthalmopathy. What was amplified from RNA transcripts were TCR beta CDR3 regions. Primed by the HTBI set, a first-round RT-PCR was run on the TCR CDR3. TCRdb reprocessed the multiplex PCR reads via MiXCR and lists one record per CDR3 protein. The sample consists of roughly 700,000 distinct CDR3 sequences, 12% to 15% of them appearing once. Germline assignment: CDR1 MNHEY and CDR2 SVGEGT. V lost 2 bases and J lost 3, with 7 bases in between. This CDR3 comprises 13 residues. This clonotype was obtained from a young woman with Graves' hyperthyroidism. The sample comprised blood. J is TRBJ1-1 and V is TRBV6-2 or TRBV6-3; the D is unclear. CDR3 sequence reads: CASSYGRHTEAFF. Here the CDR3 DNA reads TGTGCCAGCAGTTACGGCAGACACACTGAAGCTTTCTTT.